The present T cell receptor (beta chain) was sequenced within a study of T-cell memory formation after mild COVID-19. Study-wide results and limits: Nothing confirmed that second-wave clones peaking on day 37 were specific for SARS-CoV-2.

Constant-segment primers were used for 5'RACE, and the resulting TCR alpha and TCR beta cDNA libraries carried sample barcodes and UMIs. In TCRdb, the 5' RACE reads were re-called with MiXCR into one record per CDR3 protein. This sample has approximately 350,000 distinct CDR3 sequences, with over 13% found just once. The CDR3 sequence is 12 residues long. The germline V gene encodes CDR1 SGHRS and CDR2 YFSETQ. Trimming stripped 5 bases from V and 6 bases from J, with 9 bases between. Details on this clonotype: What it binds is unknown.

The source of this sequence is a young man who had mild COVID-19 (a few samples of this study predate the infection). Cell type and time point are not known. Sequencing was performed on PBMCs or a T cell subset sorted from them (not recorded which). This chain connects TRBV5-1 to TRBJ2-1, with D unclear. CDR3 amino acids: CASRGPSNEQFF. The DNA for the CDR3 is TGCGCCAGCAGGGGCCCTAGCAATGAGCAGTTCTTC.